The 26 T cell receptor beta chains in this list originate from one sample, sequenced in a study of T cell repertoires in cytomegalovirus infection. Which antigens these TCRs recognize remains unknown. TCRdb re-called the reads through MiXCR, storing one row per CDR3 protein. The sample shows a few hundred thousand distinct CDR3 sequences, around 25% of them seen only once. Specimen: cultured PBMCs, collected from culture after CMV antigen stimulation. Source of these receptors: a human donor in good health (CMV status not recorded). Some clones in this sample may be carry-over from other donors' samples.

The chain joins TRBV5-1 to TRBJ2-7; 8 bases fit TRBD2. The CDR3 has 13 amino acids. Germline assignment: CDR1 SGHRS and CDR2 YFSETQ. The trim removed 5 bases at V and 3 bases at J, leaving 4 bases unmatched. The CDR3 nucleotides are TGCGCCAGCAGTACGAGCGGGGGCTACGAGCAGTACTTC. Translated: CASSTSGGYEQYF. Drawing the rest from reference TRBV5-1 and TRBJ2-7, the complete variable domain is KAGVTQTPRYLIKTRGQQVTLSCSPISGHRSVSWYQQTPGQGLQFLFEYFSETQRNKGNFPGRFSGRQFSNSRSEMNVSTLELGDSALYLCASSTSGGYEQYFGPGTRLTVT.

The sample holds many counts of this clonotype. This chain links TRBV7-3 with TRBJ1-2; D remains unclear. Germline V gene lookup returns CDR1 SGHTA and CDR2 FQGTGA. The CDR3 length is 12 residues. Trimming removed 5 bases at V and 8 bases at J, with 12 bases between. The DNA for the CDR3 is TGTGCCAGCAGCCCCGGGGTTTTCGGCTACACCTTC. Its protein is CASSPGVFGYTF.

This clonotype was seen only a few times. V and J are TRBV4-3 and TRBJ2-1, with 8 bases fitting TRBD2. The trim removed 0 bases at V and 6 bases at J, leaving 4 bases unmatched. Germline V gene sequence: CDR1 LGHNA, CDR2 YSLEER. The length of the CDR3 is 15 residues. The CDR3 sequence is CASSQDYGRANEQFF. Here the CDR3 DNA reads TGCGCCAGCAGCCAAGATTACGGGAGGGCCAATGAGCAGTTCTTC.

The genes are TRBV6-6 and TRBJ1-2; 7 positions agree with TRBD1. CDR1 is MNHNY, CDR2 SVGAGI, per germline (reference sequence). The CDR3 length is 16 residues. With 5 bases clipped from V and 6 bases from J, the junction kept 15 bases outside the gene matches. The CDR3 loop reads CASSEDRDRYFDGYTF. CDR3 coding DNA: TGTGCCAGCAGTGAGGACCGGGACAGATACTTTGATGGCTACACCTTC.

The chain has TRBV7-2 and TRBJ1-1, with D hard to call. The germline CDR1 and CDR2 sequences are SGHTA and FQGNSA. V gave up 3 bases and J gave up 0 bases, with 8 bases separating them. The CDR3 runs 14 residues. CDR3 amino acids: CASSFGRMNTEAFF. CDR3 in DNA: TGTGCCAGCAGCTTTGGGCGGATGAACACTGAAGCTTTCTTT. Full variable domain (outside the CDR3, taken from reference TRBV7-2 and TRBJ1-1): GAGVSQSPSNKVTEKGKDVELRCDPISGHTALYWYRQSLGQGLEFLIYFQGNSAPDKSGLPSDRFSAERTGGSVSTLTIQRTQQEDSAVYLCASSFGRMNTEAFFGQGTRLTVV.

The CDR3 DNA follows: TGTGCCAGCACCGGAGGGGGCCGAGTGAGTACGCAGTATTTT. Protein: CASTGGGRVSTQYF. V is TRBV28 and J is TRBJ2-3, with D possibly TRBD1 on 7 matching bases. V gave up 7 bases and J gave up 8 bases, with 19 bases separating them. The CDR3 totals 14 residues. Per germline, CDR1 MDHEN and CDR2 SYDVKM.

This clonotype was detected a few times. The rearrangement uses TRBV11-3 and TRBJ2-2; unclear D gene. The CDR3 has 17 amino acids. The V end was cut by 6 bases, the J end by 3 bases, with 20 bases between. Germline values: CDR1 SGHNT, CDR2 YENEEA. The CDR3 coding sequence is TGTGCCAGCAGTACCCGTTTAGGCCAGTTGTACACCGGGGAGCTGTTTTTT. Translating it yields CASSTRLGQLYTGELFF.

This clonotype was seen more than once but under ten times. The chain employs TRBV28 and TRBJ2-1; TRBD1 matches at 12 bases. There are 15 residues in the CDR3. Germline V lookup: CDR1 MDHEN, CDR2 SYDVKM. Trimming took 4 bases from V and 6 from J; bases not matched to a gene: 4. CDR3 sequence reads: CASSSRDRGRNEQFF. The CDR3 DNA reads TGTGCCAGCAGTTCACGGGACAGGGGGCGCAATGAGCAGTTCTTC.

The genes are TRBV6-8 and TRBJ2-5, with 7 bases identical to TRBD1. The germline V gene has CDR1 MNHGY and CDR2 SAAAGT. The trim removed 6 bases at V and 3 bases at J, leaving 7 bases unmatched. The CDR3 covers 14 residues. The CDR3 here is CASSLSGTEETQYF. In nucleotides, the CDR3 is TGTGCCAGCAGCTTATCCGGGACAGAAGAGACCCAGTACTTC.

This clonotype was detected many times. The chain joins TRBV7-2 to TRBJ2-3; D gene unclear. The CDR3 is 14 residues long. Trimming stripped 2 bases from V and 3 bases from J, with 9 bases between. CDR1 is SGHTA and CDR2 is FQGNSA in the germline V gene. The CDR3 bases are TGTGCCAGCAGCTTAAGGGTAACTACAGATACGCAGTATTTT. Its protein is CASSLRVTTDTQYF.

V and J are TRBV30 and TRBJ2-7; TRBD2 might be the D (6 bases). This CDR3 is built from 15 residues. Germline V gives CDR1 GTSNPN, CDR2 SVGIG (reference sequence). V gave up 7 bases and J gave up 5 bases, with 24 bases separating them. The CDR3 reads CASSRRDHGPNEQYF. In DNA form, the CDR3 reads TGTGCCTCGTCCCGGCGGGATCACGGTCCGAACGAGCAGTACTTC. Looking up the rest from reference TRBV30 and TRBJ2-7 gives the full variable domain: SQTIHQWPATLVQPVGSPLSLECTVEGTSNPNLYWYRQAAGRGLQLLFYSVGIGQISSEVPQNLSASRPQDRQFILSSKKLLLSDSGFYLCASSRRDHGPNEQYFGPGTRLTVT.

This rearrangement joins TRBV27 to TRBJ2-7, with TRBD1 matching over 12 bases. Looked up from germline, CDR1 is MNHEY and CDR2 is SMNVEV (reference sequence). J lost 4 bases, V lost 6 bases, and 7 bases had no gene match. The CDR3 is made up of 15 amino acids. This CDR3 reads CASRRGTGGSYEQYV. CDR3 nucleotide sequence: TGTGCCAGCAGAAGGGGGACAGGGGGCTCGTACGAGCAGTACGTC.

This clonotype showed up many times. The chain joins TRBV19 to TRBJ1-5; no clear D gene. The germline gives CDR1 LNHDA, CDR2 SQIVND (reference sequence). The V end lost 4 bases, the J end lost 0 bases, and 16 bases lay between the germline ends. The CDR3 has 17 amino acids. Here the CDR3 reads CASSTRESDYSNQPQHF. The CDR3 nucleotides read TGTGCCAGTAGTACCCGGGAAAGCGACTATAGCAATCAGCCCCAGCATTTT.

This chain links TRBV6-1 with TRBJ2-2, with D hard to call. CDR1 MNHNS and CDR2 SASEGT come from the germline V gene. Trimming left V 6 bases short and J 5 bases short, with 7 bases between. This CDR3 has 12 amino acids. The CDR3 nucleotides are TGTGCCAGCAGCCAAGATACCGGGGAGCTGTTTTTT. This sequence encodes CASSQDTGELFF.

This clonotype was seen only a few times. The genes are TRBV6-2 or TRBV6-3 and TRBJ2-7; no firm D call. The CDR3 extends over 13 amino acids. The germline V gene encodes CDR1 MNHEY and CDR2 SVGEGT. V lost 2 bases to trimming and J lost 1 base, with 6 bases between them. CDR3 sequence (DNA): TGTGCCAGCAGTTACGGTAAATCCTACGAGCAGTACTTC. It is translated as CASSYGKSYEQYF.

This clonotype was observed a handful of times. The rearrangement joins TRBV5-1 to TRBJ1-1; D not certain. CDR3 size: 13 residues. V was shortened by 0 bases and J by 7 bases, with 10 bases between the two germline ends. Per germline, CDR1 SGHRS and CDR2 YFSETQ. The CDR3 here is CASSLGDGNEAFF. CDR3 bases: TGCGCCAGCAGCTTGGGAGACGGCAATGAAGCTTTCTTT.

CDR3 DNA sequence: TGCAGTGCTAGAGATCTGACTAGCGGTTCCTACGAGCAGTACTTC. Its protein product is CSARDLTSGSYEQYF. The chain carries TRBV20-1 and TRBJ2-7; 9 bases map to TRBD2. The CDR3 is 15 amino acids. Germline V gene sequence: CDR1 DFQATT, CDR2 SNEGSKA (reference sequence). V lost 0 bases and J lost 1; bases outside the gene matches: 4.

This clonotype was counted ten times or more. The chain recombines TRBV7-2 with TRBJ2-2; 10 nucleotides agree with TRBD2. This CDR3 has 18 residues. Germline assignment: CDR1 SGHTA and CDR2 FQGNSA. J was trimmed by 4 bases and V by 6 bases; bases with no gene match: 14. CDR3 residues: CASSWPGLATESTGELFF. CDR3 DNA sequence: TGTGCCAGCAGTTGGCCGGGACTAGCGACCGAGAGCACCGGGGAGCTGTTTTTT. Looking up the rest from reference TRBV7-2 and TRBJ2-2 gives the full variable domain: GAGVSQSPSNKVTEKGKDVELRCDPISGHTALYWYRQSLGQGLEFLIYFQGNSAPDKSGLPSDRFSAERTGGSVSTLTIQRTQQEDSAVYLCASSWPGLATESTGELFFGEGSRLTVL.

Only one count was recorded for this clonotype. J is TRBJ2-1 and V is TRBV11-2; possible D gene TRBD2, 6 bases. The CDR3 length is 14 residues. Trimming removed 1 base from V and 10 bases from J, with 14 bases in between. From germline, CDR1 is SGHAT and CDR2 FQNNGV. The CDR3 protein is CASSLVSSAPEQFF. The CDR3 bases are TGTGCCAGCAGCTTAGTGTCTAGCGCCCCGGAGCAGTTCTTC.

This rearrangement joins TRBV11-2 to TRBJ2-2; 7 nucleotides match TRBD2. V was clipped by 2 bases and J by 0 bases; unmatched bases: 12. The CDR3 runs 19 residues. Germline V gene data show CDR1 as SGHAT and CDR2 as FQNNGV. CDR3 in amino acids: CASSLNVRGGTSNTGELFF. Here the CDR3 DNA reads TGTGCCAGCAGCTTAAATGTTAGGGGAGGGACCTCGAACACCGGGGAGCTGTTTTTT. Using reference TRBV11-2 and TRBJ2-2 for the parts outside the CDR3, the full variable domain is EAGVAQSPRYKIIEKRQSVAFWCNPISGHATLYWYQQILGQGPKLLIQFQNNGVVDDSQLPKDRFSAERLKGVDSTLKIQPAKLEDSAVYLCASSLNVRGGTSNTGELFFGEGSRLTVL.

The chain carries TRBV5-6 and TRBJ2-2; the D is unclear. V lost 0 bases to trimming and J lost 11 bases, with 11 bases between them. The CDR3 runs 13 residues. Germline lookup yields CDR1 SGHDT and CDR2 YYEEEE. The CDR3 reads CASSLVDTAELFF. In nucleotides, the CDR3 is TGTGCCAGCAGCTTGGTGGATACCGCCGAGCTGTTTTTT.

V is TRBV4-1 and J is TRBJ1-3; no clear D gene. V gave up 1 base and J gave up 2 bases, with 3 bases separating them. This CDR3 is 13 amino acids long. The germline CDR1 and CDR2 sequences are MGHRA and YSYEKL. Here the CDR3 DNA reads TGCGCCAGCAGCCAAGTCGCTGGAAACACCATATATTTT. Translation: CASSQVAGNTIYF.

The chain couples TRBV6-6 to TRBJ1-2; D is ambiguous. V was trimmed by 2 bases and J by 6 bases, leaving 10 bases between them. Germline V gene data show CDR1 as MNHNY and CDR2 as SVGAGI (reference sequence). The CDR3 is 13 amino acids. The CDR3 loop reads CASSYHRGDGYTF. Written as DNA, the CDR3 is TGTGCCAGCAGTTACCATCGTGGTGATGGCTACACCTTC.

The chain uses TRBV4-1 and TRBJ1-2; the D is unclear. Germline V gives CDR1 MGHRA, CDR2 YSYEKL. The CDR3 covers 15 residues. V was shortened by 2 bases and J by 4 bases, with 14 bases between the two germline ends. The CDR3 coding sequence is TGCGCCAGCAGCCAATTACCCGCCCGACGCTATGGCTACACCTTC. Protein sequence: CASSQLPARRYGYTF.

This clonotype occurred many times. V and J are TRBV7-8 and TRBJ2-5; 8 bases fit TRBD2. With V trimmed by 5 bases and J by 5 bases, 13 bases remained unmatched. The CDR3 runs 16 residues. The germline gives CDR1 SGHVS, CDR2 FQNEAQ. The CDR3 loop reads CASSTMVGRAGETQYF. CDR3 bases: TGTGCCAGCAGCACGATGGTCGGGAGGGCCGGTGAGACCCAGTACTTC.

There are a few counts of this clonotype. The rearrangement uses TRBV7-2 and TRBJ2-3; the D gene is possibly TRBD2 (5 bases). This CDR3 spans 16 amino acids. The germline CDR1 and CDR2 sequences are SGHTA and FQGNSA. Trimming removed 1 base from V and 0 bases from J, with 11 bases in between. CDR3 sequence: CASSLGTGGSTDTQYF. CDR3 in DNA: TGTGCCAGCAGCTTAGGGACGGGCGGGAGCACAGATACGCAGTATTTT.